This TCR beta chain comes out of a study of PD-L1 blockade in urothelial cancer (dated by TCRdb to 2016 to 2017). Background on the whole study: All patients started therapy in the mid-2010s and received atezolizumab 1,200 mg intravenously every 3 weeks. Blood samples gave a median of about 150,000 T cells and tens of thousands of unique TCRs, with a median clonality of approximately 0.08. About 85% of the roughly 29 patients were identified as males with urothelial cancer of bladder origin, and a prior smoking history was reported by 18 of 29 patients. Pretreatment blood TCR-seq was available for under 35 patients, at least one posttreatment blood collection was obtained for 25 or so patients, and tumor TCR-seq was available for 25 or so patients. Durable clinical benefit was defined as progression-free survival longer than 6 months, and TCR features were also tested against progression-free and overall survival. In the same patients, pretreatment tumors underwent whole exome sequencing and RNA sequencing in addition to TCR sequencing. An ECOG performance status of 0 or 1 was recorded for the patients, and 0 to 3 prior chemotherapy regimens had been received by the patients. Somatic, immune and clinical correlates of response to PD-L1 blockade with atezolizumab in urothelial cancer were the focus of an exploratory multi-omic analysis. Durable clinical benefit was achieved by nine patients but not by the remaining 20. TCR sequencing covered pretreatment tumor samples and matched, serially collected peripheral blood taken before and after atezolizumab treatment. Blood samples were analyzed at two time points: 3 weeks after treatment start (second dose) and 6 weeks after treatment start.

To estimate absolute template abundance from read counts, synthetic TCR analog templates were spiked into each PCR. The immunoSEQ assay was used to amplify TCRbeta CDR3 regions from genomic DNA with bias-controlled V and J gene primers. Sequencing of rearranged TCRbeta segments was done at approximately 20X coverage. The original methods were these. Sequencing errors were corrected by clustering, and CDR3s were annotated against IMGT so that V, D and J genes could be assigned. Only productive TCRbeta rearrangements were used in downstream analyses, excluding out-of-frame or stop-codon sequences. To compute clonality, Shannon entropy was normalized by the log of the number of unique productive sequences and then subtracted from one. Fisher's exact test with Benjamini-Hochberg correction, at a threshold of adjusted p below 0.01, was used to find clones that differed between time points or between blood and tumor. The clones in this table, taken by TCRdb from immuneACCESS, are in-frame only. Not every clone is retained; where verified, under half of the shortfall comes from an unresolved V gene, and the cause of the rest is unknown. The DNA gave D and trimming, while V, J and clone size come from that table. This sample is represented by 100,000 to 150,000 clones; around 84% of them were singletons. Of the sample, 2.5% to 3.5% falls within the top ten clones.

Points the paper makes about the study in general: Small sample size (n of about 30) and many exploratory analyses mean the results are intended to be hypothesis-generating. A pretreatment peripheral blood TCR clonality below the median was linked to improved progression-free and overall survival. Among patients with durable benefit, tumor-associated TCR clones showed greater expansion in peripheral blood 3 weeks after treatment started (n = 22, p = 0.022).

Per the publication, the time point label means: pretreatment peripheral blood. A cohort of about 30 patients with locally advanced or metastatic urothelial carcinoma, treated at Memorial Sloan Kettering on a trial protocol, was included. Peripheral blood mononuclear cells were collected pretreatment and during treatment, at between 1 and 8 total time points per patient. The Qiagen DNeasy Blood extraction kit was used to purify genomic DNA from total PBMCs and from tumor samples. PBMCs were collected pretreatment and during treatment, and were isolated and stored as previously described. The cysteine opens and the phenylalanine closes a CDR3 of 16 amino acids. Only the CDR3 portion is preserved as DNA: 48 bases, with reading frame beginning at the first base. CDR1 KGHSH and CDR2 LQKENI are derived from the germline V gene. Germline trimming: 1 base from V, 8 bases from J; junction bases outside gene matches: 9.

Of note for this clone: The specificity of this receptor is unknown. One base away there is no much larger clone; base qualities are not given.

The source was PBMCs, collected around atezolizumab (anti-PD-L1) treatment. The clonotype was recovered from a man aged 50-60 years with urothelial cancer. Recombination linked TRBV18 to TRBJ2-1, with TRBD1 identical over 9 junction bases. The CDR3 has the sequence CASSPQGQGLFDEQFF. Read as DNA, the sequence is TGTGCCAGCTCACCACAGGGACAGGGTTTGTTCGATGAGCAGTTCTTC.